This T cell receptor beta chain appears in the sequencing data of a study of T cell repertoires in cytomegalovirus infection. About the study: A matching HLA type, together with CMV infection, was signaled by public TCR beta signatures. Study results and caveats: Cumulative public TCR beta family frequency identified carriers of CMV plus the relevant HLA. CMV-specific TCR beta clonotypes restricted by HLA-C dominated the ex vivo response.

Each CDR3 protein is one row after TCRdb ran MiXCR on the reads. Among approximately 180,000 distinct CDR3 sequences listed, approximately 18% were seen once. Comment on this clonotype: Its antigen is unknown.

Trimming cost V 0 bases and J 0 bases, with 11 bases left between them. This CDR3 is 15 amino acids long. Germline CDR1 reads DFQATT; CDR2 reads SNEGSKA (reference sequence). The V call is TRBV20-1, the J call TRBJ1-1; D is unresolved. The sequence derives from a human donor in good health (CMV status not recorded). Some clones in this sample may be carry-over from other donors' samples. Input material: CD8+ T cells from PBMCs. DNA of the CDR3: TGCAGTGCTAGAGATCGGGCCGTTATGAACACTGAAGCTTTCTTT. It translates to CSARDRAVMNTEAFF.